A single T cell receptor beta chain is shown here with its context. The V and J ends lost 0 bases and 4 bases respectively, with 13 bases between them. This CDR3 is built from 15 residues. Looked up from germline, CDR1 is SGHRS and CDR2 is YFSETQ. The data derive from a study of blood T cell repertoires in COVID-19. Study-level background: There were acute and convalescent COVID-19 samples, and they came from the United States, Italy and Spain. T cells, B-cell-depleted T cells, or PBMCs provided the cDNA or gDNA that served as material.

In the authors' methods: Estimation of nucleated cell counts was performed using reference gene primer amplification. The data were produced by immunoSEQ multiplex PCR, yet TCRdb's version contains in-frame clones alone and is incomplete. D and trimming come from the DNA, and the V and J calls and clone size come from that table. The table has some 200,000 clones, approximately 87% seen once; the top ten hold 0.88%. This chain uses TRBV5-1 with TRBJ2-5; the D gene is possibly TRBD1 (6 bases). The sequencing sample was made of peripheral blood. The origin of this receptor is a woman aged 18 to 35 who had recovered from COVID-19. For the CDR3, the DNA is TGCGCCAGCAGCTTGGGGGCCAGGGGCTCAGAGACCCAGTACTTC. It encodes CASSLGARGSETQYF. Full variable domain (remainder filled in from reference TRBV5-1 and TRBJ2-5): KAGVTQTPRYLIKTRGQQVTLSCSPISGHRSVSWYQQTPGQGLQFLFEYFSETQRNKGNFPGRFSGRQFSNSRSEMNVSTLELGDSALYLCASSLGARGSETQYFGPGTRLLVL.